This section outlines one T cell receptor beta chain sequence together with its context. Germline CDR1 reads SQVTM; CDR2 reads ANQGSEA. Trimming took 5 bases from V and 5 from J, leaving 15 bases between them. There are 13 residues in the CDR3. These data originate in a study of cytomegalovirus exposure and HLA in healthy donors. The PCR employed 60 Vbeta primers together with 13 Jbeta primers. Sequenced by immunoSEQ multiplex PCR; TCRdb stores in-frame clones only, minus some. In the table there are 270,000 or so clones, about nine tenths of which are singletons. The sequence derives from a girl aged 2 to 9 in good health and CMV-seronegative. The sequencing sample was made of PBMCs. The J gene is TRBJ1-2, the V gene TRBV29-1; maybe TRBD1 (6 bases). The CDR3 loop is CSVLTGWEYGYTF. The CDR3 coding sequence is TGCAGCGTTCTCACAGGGTGGGAATATGGCTACACCTTC.